This T cell receptor (beta chain) was sequenced in a study of CD8+CD57+ T cells in acquired aplastic anemia. This clonotype was seen a few times. A much larger clone lies a single base off, so this may be a read error. Genomic DNA was employed as the template in profiling TCR beta VDJ and CDR3. TCRdb itself ran the reads through MiXCR, one entry per CDR3 protein. Here the sample spans some 140,000 distinct CDR3 sequences, less than 45% being singletons. Germline CDR1 and CDR2: SGHTA and FQGTGA. The germline V and J ends were trimmed by 0 bases and 7 bases, with 1 base remaining between them. The CDR3 covers 11 residues.

Sequencing was done on a sample of sorted CD4+, CD8+, or CD8+CD57+ T cells (not recorded which) from PBMCs. This receptor was taken from a human donor in good health, serving as a control. This rearrangement joins TRBV7-3 to TRBJ2-1; no reliable D call. Here the CDR3 reads CASSLTNEQFF. CDR3 in DNA: TGTGCCAGCAGCTTAACGAATGAGCAGTTCTTC.